This is a list of T cell receptor beta chains from one sample in a study of cytomegalovirus exposure and HLA in healthy donors. The method was immunoSEQ multiplex PCR; TCRdb's version includes in-frame clones alone and lacks a portion of them. This repertoire shows 110,000 to 150,000 clones, around 81% found once; its top ten account for about 6.5%. The material sequenced was PBMCs. Every receptor here comes from a man aged 35-49 years in good health and CMV-seropositive. Each CDR3 is given with its conserved first and last residue. The order of the fields is V gene, D gene, J gene, clone size, CDR3 protein, CDR3 DNA. D genes are given only for firm matches. Clone size is not always given. Where it is, it says once, few, many or a class for expanded clones.

V gene: TRBV10-2; D gene: NA; J gene: TRBJ1-4; clone size: NA; CDR3 protein: CASSDPKLGSQLFF; CDR3 DNA: TGCGCCAGCAGTGACCCGAAATTGGGCAGTCAACTGTTTTTT
V gene: TRBV25-1; D gene: NA; J gene: TRBJ2-1; clone size: NA; CDR3 protein: CASSELGDSYNEQFF; CDR3 DNA: TGTGCCAGCAGTGAACTAGGGGACTCCTACAATGAGCAGTTCTTC
V gene: TRBV5-1; D gene: NA; J gene: TRBJ2-6; clone size: NA; CDR3 protein: CASSLGGPLSGANVLTF; CDR3 DNA: TGCGCCAGCAGCTTGGGCGGTCCCCTCTCTGGGGCCAACGTCCTGACTTTC
V gene: TRBV28; D gene: TRBD1; J gene: TRBJ1-5; clone size: NA; CDR3 protein: CASSPSTGGRQPQHF; CDR3 DNA: TGTGCCAGCAGTCCCTCGACAGGGGGCAGGCAGCCCCAGCATTTT
V gene: TRBV5-1; D gene: TRBD2; J gene: TRBJ2-5; clone size: NA; CDR3 protein: CASTRGLAGQETQYF; CDR3 DNA: TGCGCCAGCACCCGGGGACTAGCGGGCCAAGAGACCCAGTACTTC
V gene: TRBV2; D gene: NA; J gene: TRBJ2-7; clone size: NA; CDR3 protein: CASSTGTRPAYEQYF; CDR3 DNA: TGTGCCAGCAGTACCGGGACAAGGCCCGCCTACGAGCAGTACTTC
V gene: TRBV7-6; D gene: TRBD1; J gene: TRBJ1-6; clone size: NA; CDR3 protein: CASSLGTGNLNNSPLHF; CDR3 DNA: TGTGCCAGCAGCTTAGGGACAGGGAATTTGAATAATTCACCCCTCCACTTT
V gene: TRBV7-2; D gene: TRBD1; J gene: TRBJ1-2; clone size: NA; CDR3 protein: CASSPGQGRGYGYTF; CDR3 DNA: TGTGCCAGCAGCCCCGGACAGGGAAGAGGGTATGGCTACACCTTC
V gene: TRBV9; D gene: TRBD1; J gene: TRBJ2-7; clone size: NA; CDR3 protein: CASSVGQGANEQYF; CDR3 DNA: TGTGCCAGCAGCGTGGGACAGGGGGCAAACGAGCAGTACTTC
V gene: TRBV4-1; D gene: TRBD1; J gene: TRBJ1-2; clone size: NA; CDR3 protein: CASSQPTGAHYGYTF; CDR3 DNA: TGCGCCAGCAGCCAACCGACAGGGGCACACTATGGCTACACCTTC
V gene: TRBV9; D gene: TRBD2; J gene: TRBJ2-5; clone size: NA; CDR3 protein: CASSPRAGASGETQYF; CDR3 DNA: TGTGCCAGCAGCCCTAGAGCGGGAGCGAGTGGAGAGACCCAGTACTTC
V gene: TRBV6-5; D gene: TRBD1; J gene: TRBJ1-1; clone size: NA; CDR3 protein: CASSLWTGGATEAFF; CDR3 DNA: TGTGCCAGCAGCCTCTGGACAGGGGGCGCGACTGAAGCTTTCTTT
V gene: TRBV11-2; D gene: TRBD1; J gene: TRBJ1-1; clone size: NA; CDR3 protein: CASSIQGEVGTEAFF; CDR3 DNA: TGTGCCAGCAGCATCCAGGGGGAAGTAGGCACTGAAGCTTTCTTT
V gene: TRBV6-5; D gene: NA; J gene: TRBJ2-3; clone size: NA; CDR3 protein: CASSYLPHRSTDTQYF; CDR3 DNA: TGTGCCAGCAGTTACTTACCTCACAGGAGCACAGATACGCAGTATTTT
V gene: TRBV5-6; D gene: TRBD1; J gene: TRBJ1-5; clone size: many; CDR3 protein: CASSSQGGRQPQHF; CDR3 DNA: TGTGCCAGCAGCTCACAGGGGGGGAGGCAGCCCCAGCATTTT
V gene: TRBV4-3; D gene: TRBD1; J gene: TRBJ1-6; clone size: few; CDR3 protein: CASSQLLGQGNSPLHF; CDR3 DNA: TGCGCCAGCAGCCAGTTACTGGGACAGGGGAACTCACCCCTCCACTTT